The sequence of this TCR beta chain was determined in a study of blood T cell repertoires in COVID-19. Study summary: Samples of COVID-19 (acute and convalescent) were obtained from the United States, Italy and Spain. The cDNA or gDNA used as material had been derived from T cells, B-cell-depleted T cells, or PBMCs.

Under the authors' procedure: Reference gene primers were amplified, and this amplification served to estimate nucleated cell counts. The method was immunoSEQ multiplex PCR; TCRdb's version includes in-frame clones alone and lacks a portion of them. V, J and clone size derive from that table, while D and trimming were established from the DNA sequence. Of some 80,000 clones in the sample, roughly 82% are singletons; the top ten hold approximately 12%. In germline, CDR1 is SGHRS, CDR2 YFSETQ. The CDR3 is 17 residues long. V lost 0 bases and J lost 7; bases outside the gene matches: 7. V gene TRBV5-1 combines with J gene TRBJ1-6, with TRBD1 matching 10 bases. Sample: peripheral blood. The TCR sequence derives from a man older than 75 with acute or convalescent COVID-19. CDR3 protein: CASSLAQGQGSNSPLHF. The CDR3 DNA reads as TGCGCCAGCAGCTTGGCCCAGGGACAGGGGTCGAATTCACCCCTCCACTTT.